The T cell receptor beta chain described here comes from a study of tumor-infiltrating T cells and Merkel cell polyomavirus. Overall study context: CD8+ T cells recognized the Merkel cell polyomavirus KLL epitope.

Germline CDR1 MDHEN, CDR2 SYDVKM. The V gene lost 8 bases and the J gene lost 5 bases, with 25 bases spanning the gap. The CDR3 runs 17 residues. Immunohistochemistry showed robust Merkel cell polyomavirus Large T antigen staining in every patient's tumor. Libraries were prepared by immunoSEQ multiplex PCR; TCRdb keeps only in-frame clonotypes and omits some of them. This sample yields 25,000 or so clones, of which about 85% are seen a single time; around 2.5% belongs to the top ten. The TCR comes from a man aged 50-59 years with Merkel cell carcinoma. The sequenced sample was lymph node tissue. The rearrangement uses TRBV28 and TRBJ1-5; possibly TRBD1 for D (6 bases). The CDR3 DNA follows: TGTGCCAGCGGCGGCTCATCGGCCCAGGGGTCCTATCAGCCCCAGCATTTT. It yields the protein CASGGSSAQGSYQPQHF.